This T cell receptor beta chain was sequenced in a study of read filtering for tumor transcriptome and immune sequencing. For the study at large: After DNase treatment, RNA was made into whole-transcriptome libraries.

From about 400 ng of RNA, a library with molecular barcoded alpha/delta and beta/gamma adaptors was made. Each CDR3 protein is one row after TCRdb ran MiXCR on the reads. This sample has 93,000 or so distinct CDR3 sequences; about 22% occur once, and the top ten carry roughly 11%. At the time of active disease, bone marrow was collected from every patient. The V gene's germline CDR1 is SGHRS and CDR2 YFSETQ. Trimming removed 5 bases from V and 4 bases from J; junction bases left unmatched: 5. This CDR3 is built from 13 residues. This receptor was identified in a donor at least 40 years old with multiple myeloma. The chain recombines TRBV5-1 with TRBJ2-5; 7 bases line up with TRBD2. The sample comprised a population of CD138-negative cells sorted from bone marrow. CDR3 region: CASRSGEGETQYF. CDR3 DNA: TGCGCCAGCAGATCGGGGGAGGGAGAGACCCAGTACTTC.